This T cell receptor beta chain emerged from a study of OX40 agonist ivuxolimab in advanced cancers. Study overall: Patients achieving partial responses numbered three: one hepatocellular carcinoma case and two cutaneous melanoma cases. Study results and limitations: CD4+ T cells averaged fewer expanded clones than CD8+ T cells. Some of the lowest clonal expansion was seen in partial responders at 0.1-3.0 mg/kg.

The assay was immunoSEQ multiplex PCR, and TCRdb's table has in-frame clones only and misses some. The data show roughly 6,800 clones, approximately 78% seen once. Note on this clone: Its antigen is undetermined.

The CDR3 extends over 17 amino acids. CDR1 and CDR2 from the germline V gene are SGHVS and FQNEAQ. V lost 4 bases to trimming and J lost 2 bases; unmatched junction nucleotides: 11. The receptor comes from an adult with an advanced solid tumor such as melanoma, head and neck, liver or kidney cancer. The source material was CD4+ or CD8+ T cells sorted from blood, sampled in a trial of the OX40 agonist ivuxolimab. The chain uses TRBV7-8 and TRBJ2-5; 9 positions agree with TRBD1. DNA of the CDR3: TGTGCCAGCAGCTCGCCGATAGGACAGGGGCAACAAGAGACCCAGTACTTC. Translation gives CASSSPIGQGQQETQYF. Combining the CDR3 with reference TRBV7-8 and TRBJ2-5 gives the whole variable domain GAGVSQSPRYKVAKRGQDVALRCDPISGHVSLFWYQQALGQGPEFLTYFQNEAQLDKSGLPSDRFFAERPEGSVSTLKIQRTQQEDSAVYLCASSSPIGQGQQETQYFGPGTRLLVL.